Listed below are T cell receptor beta chains from one sample, sequenced in a study of CD8 T cells in Susac syndrome. TCRdb analysed the immunoSEQ multiplex PCR reads with MiXCR anew, one entry per CDR3 protein. The repertoire has about 120,000 distinct CDR3 sequences, 85% to 95% of them found once; the top ten carry 0.25% to 0.3%. The sequencing sample was made of CD8+ T cells from PBMCs. The receptors come from a human donor with Susac syndrome. Each CDR3 is given with its conserved first and last residue. D genes are given only for firm matches. A clone size is listed for some rows: how often the clone was seen (once, few, many), or a class if it is expanded.

-,TRBJ1-2,TRBV5-6,-,CASSLWEGTYGYTF,TGTGCCAGCAGCTTGTGGGAGGGCACCTATGGCTACACCTTC
once,TRBJ2-7,TRBV20-1,-,CSARVWGTYEQYF,TGCAGTGCTAGAGTTTGGGGCACCTACGAGCAGTACTTC
-,TRBJ1-3,TRBV25-1,-,CASSEGQGHSGNTIYF,TGTGCCAGCAGTGAAGGGCAGGGGCACTCTGGAAACACCATATATTTT
-,TRBJ2-4,TRBV11-2,-,CASSLENIQYF,TGTGCCAGCAGCTTAGAAAACATTCAGTACTTC
-,TRBJ1-2,TRBV7-9,TRBD1,CASSHRDRDGYTF,TGTGCCAGCAGCCACCGGGACAGGGATGGCTACACCTTC
-,TRBJ2-7,TRBV19,-,CASSKWGGPYEQYF,TGTGCCAGTAGTAAGTGGGGGGGCCCTTACGAGCAGTACTTC
-,TRBJ2-1,TRBV4-3,TRBD2,CASSPGGEGVYNEQFF,TGCGCCAGCAGCCCCGGTGGGGAGGGTGTCTACAATGAGCAGTTCTTC
-,TRBJ2-7,TRBV6-5,TRBD2,CASSATSGGAGEQYF,TGTGCCAGCAGTGCAACTAGCGGGGGGGCGGGGGAGCAGTACTTC
-,TRBJ1-1,TRBV12-3/TRBV12-4,-,CASTKDGLNTEAFF,TGTGCCAGCACCAAGGACGGCCTCAACACTGAAGCTTTCTTT
-,TRBJ1-4,TRBV7-2,TRBD1,CASSLVGGDEKLFF,TGTGCCAGCAGCTTAGTAGGGGGCGATGAAAAACTGTTTTTT
-,TRBJ1-1,TRBV7-9,TRBD1,CASRSSRDRANTEAFF,TGTGCCAGCAGATCAAGCCGGGACAGGGCGAACACTGAAGCTTTCTTT